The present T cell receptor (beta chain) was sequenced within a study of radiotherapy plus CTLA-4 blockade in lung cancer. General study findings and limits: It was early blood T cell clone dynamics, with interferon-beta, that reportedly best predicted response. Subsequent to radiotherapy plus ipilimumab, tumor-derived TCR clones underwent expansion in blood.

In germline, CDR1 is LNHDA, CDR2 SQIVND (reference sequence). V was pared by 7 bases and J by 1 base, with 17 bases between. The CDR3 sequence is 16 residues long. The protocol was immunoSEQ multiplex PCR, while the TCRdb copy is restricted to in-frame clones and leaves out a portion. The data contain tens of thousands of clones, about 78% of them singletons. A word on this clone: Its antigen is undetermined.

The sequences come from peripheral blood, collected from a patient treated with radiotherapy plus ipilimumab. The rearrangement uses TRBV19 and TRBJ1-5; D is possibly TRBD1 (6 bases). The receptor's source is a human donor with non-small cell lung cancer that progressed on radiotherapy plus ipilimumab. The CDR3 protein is CASMKGGTLSNQPQHF. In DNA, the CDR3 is TGTGCCAGTATGAAAGGGGGGACATTGAGCAATCAGCCCCAGCATTTT.